A single sample gave rise to the 32 T cell receptor beta chains below, sequenced in a study. In TCRdb, the 5' RACE reads were re-called with MiXCR into one record per CDR3 protein. The sample has about 34,000 distinct CDR3 sequences; 26% are singletons. The specimen was naive CD4+ T cells sorted from a lymph node. Subset given: naive CD4+ T cells, CD4+CD45RA+CD25-. These receptors all come from a female donor with breast cancer.

This chain uses TRBV6-5 with TRBJ1-2; D is uncertain. The CDR3 has 16 residues. Trimming pared 0 bases from V and 4 bases from J, leaving 15 bases between. Germline V gene sequence: CDR1 MNHEY, CDR2 SVGAGI. DNA of the CDR3: TGTGCCAGCAGTTACTCCGTACAGCTTCCAATCTATGGCTACACCTTC. This codes for CASSYSVQLPIYGYTF.

The chain couples TRBV9 to TRBJ1-3, with no clear D. This CDR3 spans 14 amino acids. V shed 0 bases and J shed 2 bases, with 6 bases lying between them. Germline CDR1 SGDLS, CDR2 YYNGEE. CDR3 DNA sequence: TGTGCCAGCAGCGTAGGGGTTACTGGAAACACCATATATTTT. As protein: CASSVGVTGNTIYF.

The rearrangement joins TRBV5-1 to TRBJ2-7, with D perhaps TRBD1 (5 bases). Germline CDR1 is SGHRS and CDR2 is YFSETQ. Trimming removed 4 bases from V and 3 bases from J, with 8 bases in between. The CDR3 runs to 12 residues. This CDR3 reads CASSVDSYEQYF. DNA of the CDR3: TGCGCCAGCAGCGTCGACAGCTACGAGCAGTACTTC.

As for this clonotype: This may come from a read error, since a much larger clone is one base off. V is TRBV12-3 or TRBV12-4 and J is TRBJ1-1; 9 bases line up with TRBD1. The CDR3 runs 13 residues. As DNA, the CDR3 is TGTGCCAGCACACACTACGGGACAGGGTTGGCTGTCTTT. This sequence encodes CASTHYGTGLAVF.

There are many counts of this clonotype. V usage is TRBV29-1 and J usage is TRBJ2-3; possibly TRBD2 for D (5 bases). Germline lookup yields CDR1 SQVTM and CDR2 ANQGSEA. V was cut by 4 bases and J by 2 bases, with 10 bases left in between. The CDR3 is 13 residues long. DNA of the CDR3: TGCAGCGTTGGGGGAGTAATCACAGATACGCAGTATTTT. Translation: CSVGGVITDTQYF.

There are many counts of this clonotype. The chain is built from TRBV6-5 and TRBJ1-1; D perhaps matches TRBD1 (6 bases). V lost 6 bases, J lost 7 bases, and 18 bases lay in between. Germline V lookup: CDR1 MNHEY, CDR2 SVGAGI. CDR3 size: 14 residues. The CDR3 is CASSVKQGAIEAFF. DNA for the CDR3: TGTGCCAGCAGCGTCAAACAGGGAGCGATTGAAGCTTTCTTT.

Only a few counts were recorded for this clonotype. The CDR3 DNA reads TGCGCCAGCAGCCAAGGGCTCGTCCTAGGGCAGTTCTTC. Translated, it gives CASSQGLVLGQFF. The chain joins TRBV4-3 to TRBJ2-1; D ambiguous. The V and J ends lost 1 base and 12 bases respectively, with 13 bases between them. CDR1 is LGHNA, CDR2 YSLEER, per germline. This CDR3 spans 13 amino acids.

This clonotype appeared a few times. The CDR3 DNA is TGCGCCAGCAGCCGGCAGGGGGCCGTACAAGAGACCCAGTACTTC. As protein: CASSRQGAVQETQYF. J is TRBJ2-5 and V is TRBV4-1; 8 bases map to TRBD1. V was pared by 4 bases and J by 2 bases, with 6 bases of the junction left unmatched. The CDR3 has 15 amino acids. CDR1 is MGHRA, CDR2 YSYEKL, per germline.

About this clonotype: A much larger clone is a single base away; this may be a read error. The J gene is TRBJ2-1, the V gene TRBV11-2, with unresolved D. The CDR3 is 11 amino acids. V lost 8 bases and J 5 bases, leaving 7 bases between the germline ends. Germline CDR1 is SGHAT and CDR2 is FQNNGV. CDR3 nucleotide sequence: TGTGCCAGCTGCTCGAACAATGAGCAGTTCTTC. Amino acid sequence: CASCSNNEQFF.

This clonotype has only a few counts. The rearrangement uses TRBV20-1 and TRBJ2-7, with 8 bases fitting TRBD1. J was trimmed by 3 bases and V by 2 bases; bases with no gene match: 3. The CDR3 runs to 13 residues. Germline-derived CDR1 and CDR2 are DFQATT and SNEGSKA (reference sequence). The CDR3 loop is CSARRGTGYEQYF. The DNA of the CDR3 is TGCAGTGCTAGAAGGGGGACAGGCTACGAGCAGTACTTC.

This clonotype was observed many times. The J gene is TRBJ1-6, the V gene TRBV12-3 or TRBV12-4, with TRBD1 as a possible D gene (5 bases). V was trimmed by 8 bases and J by 5 bases, leaving 10 bases between them. The CDR3 runs to 13 residues. The CDR3 sequence is CASGGRNNSPLHF. The CDR3 bases are TGTGCCAGCGGGGGACGGAATAATTCACCCCTCCACTTT.

The V gene is TRBV7-2, the J gene TRBJ2-3, with D possibly TRBD2 on 5 matching bases. This CDR3 has 14 residues. The V gene lost 2 bases and the J gene lost 4 bases, with 10 bases spanning the gap. Looked up from germline, CDR1 is SGHTA and CDR2 is FQGNSA. In DNA form, the CDR3 reads TGTGCCAGCAGCTTACAACGGGGTCCAGATACGCAGTATTTT. Its translation: CASSLQRGPDTQYF.

This clonotype was counted a few times. The chain is built from TRBV5-1 and TRBJ1-1; D uncertain. Per germline, CDR1 SGHRS and CDR2 YFSETQ. This CDR3 has 14 amino acids. V was clipped by 0 bases and J by 1 base, with 7 bases between them. CDR3 sequence reads: CASSLERSNTEAFF. The CDR3 DNA reads as TGCGCCAGCAGCTTGGAACGGTCGAACACTGAAGCTTTCTTT.

This clonotype has a handful of counts. V and J are TRBV7-9 and TRBJ1-2; TRBD1 matches 8 bases. Germline-derived CDR1 and CDR2 are SEHNR and FQNEAQ (reference sequence). The CDR3 covers 17 residues. J lost 3 bases, V lost 3 bases, and 12 bases had no gene match. This CDR3 is CASSLPGGAARDYGYTF. DNA for the CDR3: TGTGCCAGCAGCTTGCCAGGGGGCGCAGCCCGTGACTATGGCTACACCTTC.

The table lists this clonotype with a few counts. The genes are TRBV5-4 and TRBJ2-3; 7 bases are a match to TRBD1. This CDR3 spans 19 amino acids. Germline CDR1 is SGHNT and CDR2 is YYREEE (reference sequence). Germline trimming cut 0 bases from V and 5 bases from J; bases unmatched to any gene: 18. CDR3 bases: TGTGCCAGCAGCTTGGCCGTATTAAGGGGGCAGGACACGGTAGATACGCAGTATTTT. Translated: CASSLAVLRGQDTVDTQYF.

This chain uses TRBV6-2 or TRBV6-3 with TRBJ2-7; possibly TRBD2 for D (6 bases). Trimming stripped 7 bases from V and 4 bases from J, with 17 bases between. The CDR3 is 14 residues long. Germline loops: CDR1 MNHEY, CDR2 SVGEGT. The CDR3 coding sequence is TGTGCCAGCAAGTCGCCAGGGACTTTATACGAGCAGTACTTC. Its protein product is CASKSPGTLYEQYF.

The chain combines TRBV11-2 with TRBJ1-1; D is unclear. Deletions cut 5 bases from V and 4 bases from J, with 8 bases between. Germline V lookup: CDR1 SGHAT, CDR2 FQNNGV. There are 12 residues in the CDR3. As DNA, the CDR3 is TGTGCCAGCAGCGTTTGGGGCACTGAAGCTTTCTTT. Translation gives CASSVWGTEAFF. The whole variable domain, filled in from reference TRBV11-2 and TRBJ1-1, reads EAGVAQSPRYKIIEKRQSVAFWCNPISGHATLYWYQQILGQGPKLLIQFQNNGVVDDSQLPKDRFSAERLKGVDSTLKIQPAKLEDSAVYLCASSVWGTEAFFGQGTRLTVV.

With regard to this clonotype: The junction departs from the called germline gene at one end, perhaps through a read error. This chain uses TRBV20-1 with TRBJ2-1, with 11 bases aligning to TRBD2. CDR1 is DFQATT, CDR2 SNEGSKA, per germline (reference sequence). The CDR3 loop spans 17 amino acids. The CDR3 nucleotides read TGCAGTGCTATTCTCCCGACTAGCGGGATCTCCCACAATGAGCAGTTCTTC. Encoded protein: CSAILPTSGISHNEQFF.

The chain carries TRBV3-1 and TRBJ1-1, with 10 bases lining up with TRBD1. This CDR3 is 16 amino acids long. CDR1 is LGHDT and CDR2 is YNNKEL in the germline V gene (reference sequence). J gave up 13 bases and V 1 base, and 15 bases lay outside the gene matches. The CDR3 bases are TGTGCCAGCAGCCAAGGGACCCCGACAGGGGGCGAAGTGGGTTTCTTT. This translates into CASSQGTPTGGEVGFF.

This clonotype has only a few counts. This rearrangement joins TRBV4-3 to TRBJ2-7, with 12 bases that match TRBD2. The CDR3 is made up of 18 amino acids. CDR1 is LGHNA and CDR2 is YSLEER in the germline V gene. V lost 2 bases, J lost 5 bases, and 13 bases stayed unmatched. CDR3 in amino acids: CASSQSSPRTSGMNEQYF. In DNA, the CDR3 is TGCGCCAGCAGCCAAAGCAGCCCCCGGACTAGCGGGATGAACGAGCAGTACTTC.

This clonotype showed up just once. The CDR3 nucleotides are TGTGCCTGGAGTGTGAGGTTTGAAGCTTTCTTT. It translates to CAWSVRFEAFF. This chain uses TRBV30 with TRBJ1-1; unclear D gene. Trimming took off 0 bases at V and 7 bases at J, with 6 bases between the two ends. This CDR3 contains 11 residues. Germline loops: CDR1 GTSNPN, CDR2 SVGIG (reference sequence).

The rearrangement uses TRBV7-6 and TRBJ2-3, with TRBD2 identical over 8 bases. Germline values: CDR1 SGHVS, CDR2 FNYEAQ. Trimming cost V 5 bases and J 0 bases; bases outside gene matches: 16. The CDR3 totals 19 residues. CDR3 sequence reads: CASSKRVTSGNPSTDTQYF. The DNA for the CDR3 is TGTGCCAGCAGCAAGAGGGTAACTAGCGGAAACCCAAGCACAGATACGCAGTATTTT.

This clonotype was seen at least ten times. The chain carries TRBV4-2 and TRBJ2-5, with D hard to call. The CDR3 totals 13 residues. Trimming took off 3 bases at V and 4 bases at J, with 9 bases between the two ends. Germline CDR1 is LGHNA and CDR2 is YNFKEQ. CDR3: CASSHSLRETQYF. The CDR3 region has the DNA TGTGCCAGCAGCCATAGCCTACGAGAGACCCAGTACTTC.

This clonotype was seen more than once but under ten times. V and J are TRBV7-8 and TRBJ2-7; 8 positions match TRBD1. Losses at the gene ends were 5 bases for V and 7 bases for J; bases not matched to a gene: 10. The CDR3 is 14 residues long. Germline assignment: CDR1 SGHVS and CDR2 FQNEAQ. The CDR3 reads CASSPGQGLGEQYF. In nucleotides, the CDR3 is TGTGCCAGCAGCCCCGGACAGGGACTGGGGGAGCAGTACTTC.

A few counts support this clonotype. The chain recombines TRBV6-5 with TRBJ1-2; the match to TRBD1 covers 7 bases. Trimming took 2 bases from V and 0 from J; bases not matched to a gene: 6. The CDR3 has 16 amino acids. Germline V gene sequence: CDR1 MNHEY, CDR2 SVGAGI. This chain's CDR3 is CASSYRDRAPNYGYTF. The CDR3 bases are TGTGCCAGCAGTTACCGAGACAGGGCCCCTAACTATGGCTACACCTTC.

There are a few counts of this clonotype. The CDR3 loop is CASSQPRDGYYNEQFF. CDR3 bases: TGTGCCAGCAGCCAGCCCCGGGACGGCTACTACAATGAGCAGTTCTTC. This rearrangement joins TRBV4-2 to TRBJ2-1; the D call may be TRBD1 or TRBD2 (5 bases each). This CDR3 comprises 16 residues. The germline V gene encodes CDR1 LGHNA and CDR2 YNFKEQ. V lost 3 bases to trimming and J lost 3 bases, with 15 bases between them.

This clonotype was seen more than once but under ten times. V and J are TRBV11-1 and TRBJ2-1; a weak D match, TRBD1 (6 bases). V was trimmed by 5 bases and J by 9 bases, leaving 8 bases between them. CDR3 length: 11 residues. CDR1 is SGHAT and CDR2 is FQDESV in the germline V gene (reference sequence). The CDR3 spells CASSQGSEQFF. CDR3 DNA sequence: TGTGCCAGCAGCCAGGGGAGTGAGCAGTTCTTC.

This clonotype has only a few counts. The chain carries TRBV10-3 and TRBJ2-5; possible D gene TRBD1, 6 bases. V was cut by 7 bases and J by 5 bases, with 17 bases left in between. The CDR3 is made up of 14 amino acids. From germline, CDR1 is ENHRY and CDR2 SYGVKD. The CDR3, as DNA: TGTGCCATCAAGCCGGACAGCCAGGGGGAGACCCAGTACTTC. It translates to CAIKPDSQGETQYF.

This clonotype was detected many times. The V call is TRBV12-3 or TRBV12-4, the J call TRBJ2-1; 9 bases fit TRBD1. The CDR3 contains 19 residues. The V gene end was trimmed by 6 bases and the J gene end by 1 base; junction bases not matched to a gene: 16. The CDR3 reads CASRWTGTGYQGSYNEQFF. CDR3 in DNA: TGTGCCAGCAGGTGGACCGGGACAGGGTATCAGGGATCCTACAATGAGCAGTTCTTC.

In its sample, this clonotype was seen a few times. The gene calls are TRBV20-1 and TRBJ2-3; D unresolved. V was clipped by 3 bases and J by 0 bases, with 10 bases between them. The CDR3 contains 14 residues. Germline CDR1 DFQATT, CDR2 SNEGSKA (reference sequence). The CDR3 sequence: CSARRPTSTDTQYF. CDR3 coding DNA: TGCAGTGCTAGGAGACCTACTAGCACAGATACGCAGTATTTT.

The genes are TRBV5-1 and TRBJ2-6, with D perhaps TRBD1 (6 bases). The CDR3 is 16 amino acids. Trimming stripped 0 bases from V and 2 bases from J, with 9 bases between. Germline CDR1 is SGHRS and CDR2 is YFSETQ. The CDR3 DNA is TGCGCCAGCAGCTTGGAGGGGGTCCCTGGGGCCAACGTCCTGACTTTC. Its translation is CASSLEGVPGANVLTF.

This clonotype was seen ten or more times. An end of the junction differs from the germline gene, which may be a read error. The chain recombines TRBV4-1 with TRBJ2-1; 11 bases map to TRBD2. CDR1 and CDR2 from the germline V gene are MGHRA and YSYEKL. The CDR3 totals 16 residues. The CDR3 DNA sequence: TGCGCCAGCAGCCAAGTAGCGGGAGGGCTCTACAATGAGCAGTTCTTT. It translates to CASSQVAGGLYNEQFF.